A selection of T cell receptor beta chains follows, all from one sample in a study of molecular identifiers for immune sequencing clone quantification. TCRdb analysed the PCR reads with MiXCR anew, one entry per CDR3 protein. The sample records about half a million distinct CDR3 sequences, under 30% being singletons. The sequenced sample consisted of naive CD8+ T cells from blood, with Jurkat cell RNA spiked in. Receptors originate from a human donor in good health. Some libraries in this study had Jurkat cell RNA spiked in. Each CDR3 is given without its conserved first and last residue. Clone size, where shown, is once, few, many, or a class for clones that have expanded.

abundance	j_gene	v_gene	CDR3aa
few	TRBJ2-5	TRBV7-7	ASSPRILSREPQETQY
many	TRBJ1-5	TRBV4-1	ASSQGQWAIAQH
few	TRBJ1-4	TRBV7-6	ASSLVMAVNEKLF
.	TRBJ1-4	TRBV4-1	TSSETLNNEKLF
few	TRBJ2-7	TRBV28	ASRTGTSVYEQY
few	TRBJ2-7	TRBV6-5	ASSNTGTGNEQY
many	TRBJ2-3	TRBV7-2	ASSFVTSGGPQDTQY
few	TRBJ1-1	TRBV5-5	ASSFSFTEAF
.	TRBJ2-5	TRBV20-1	SAREGSGRALETQY
few	TRBJ2-7	TRBV6-2/TRBV6-3	ASGFFHEQY
few	TRBJ2-3	TRBV7-9	ASSSKLGGSTDTQY
.	TRBJ2-7	TRBV12-3/TRBV12-4	ASSPLMSWDRDYEQY
.	TRBJ1-1	TRBV7-2	ASSPQAGSFAATAAF
.	TRBJ1-2	TRBV6-5	ASSSGAGDGYT
few	TRBJ1-1	TRBV12-5	ASGVGVANTEAF
.	TRBJ2-1	TRBV13	ASSLVVGQF
many	TRBJ2-7	TRBV4-1	ASSQERGYEQY
.	TRBJ2-1	TRBV14	ASSRLSQGAYNEQF